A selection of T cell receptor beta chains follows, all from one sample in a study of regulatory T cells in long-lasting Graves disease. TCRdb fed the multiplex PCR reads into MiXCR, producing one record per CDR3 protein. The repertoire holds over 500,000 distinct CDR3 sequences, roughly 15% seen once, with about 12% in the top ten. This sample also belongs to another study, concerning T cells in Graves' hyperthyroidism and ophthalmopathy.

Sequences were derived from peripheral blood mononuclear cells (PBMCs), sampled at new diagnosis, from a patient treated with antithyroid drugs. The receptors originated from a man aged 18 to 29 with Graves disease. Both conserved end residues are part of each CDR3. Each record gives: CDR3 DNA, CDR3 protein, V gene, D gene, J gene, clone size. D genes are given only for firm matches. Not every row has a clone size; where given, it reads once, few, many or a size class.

TGTGCCAGCAGTGACCTTTACCGCAATCAGCCCCAGCATTTT	CASSDLYRNQPQHF	TRBV11-2	NA	TRBJ1-5	NA
TGTGCCAGCAGCCCGTACGTGGGCAGGGAAGCTTTCTTT	CASSPYVGREAFF	TRBV3-1	NA	TRBJ1-1	many
TGCAGTGCTAGAGCGTGGGGGACGGATTCACCCCTCCACTTT	CSARAWGTDSPLHF	TRBV20-1	NA	TRBJ1-6	few
TGTGCCAGCTCACCAAACCAGGGTGGTAGCAATCAGCCCCAGCATTTT	CASSPNQGGSNQPQHF	TRBV18	NA	TRBJ1-5	few
TGCAGTGCTAGAGATAGCGAGGGCTCCTACAATGAGCAGTTCTTC	CSARDSEGSYNEQFF	TRBV20-1	NA	TRBJ2-1	NA
TGCGCCAGCAGCCCGGCCGCCTCGAATACGCAGTATTTT	CASSPAASNTQYF	TRBV4-1	NA	TRBJ2-3	NA
TGTGCCAGCAGTTCCGCGGTTAACGGCTACACCTTC	CASSSAVNGYTF	TRBV13	NA	TRBJ1-2	NA
TGTGCCAGCAGTGCACCGGGACTAGCTCCAGCGACGATTCAGTACTTC	CASSAPGLAPATIQYF	TRBV2	TRBD2	TRBJ2-4	many
TGCGCCAGCAGCTCTACACCCGGGACAGTAAACACTGAAGCTTTCTTT	CASSSTPGTVNTEAFF	TRBV5-1	TRBD1	TRBJ1-1	many
TGTGCCAGCGGCCCCCCGGGACTAGCGGGAGTCGGTTACAATGAGCAGTTCTTC	CASGPPGLAGVGYNEQFF	TRBV9	TRBD2	TRBJ2-1	few
TGTGCCACCAGTGATCGACCTTGGGGGGACAGGAACACTGAAGCTTTCTTT	CATSDRPWGDRNTEAFF	TRBV24-1	TRBD1	TRBJ1-1	few
TGTGCCAGCAGCGTAGGTGGAGAGCAAGAGACCCAGTACTTC	CASSVGGEQETQYF	TRBV9	NA	TRBJ2-5	NA
TGCGCCAGCAGCACCTCCCAGGGTAGCACTGAAGCTTTCTTT	CASSTSQGSTEAFF	TRBV5-1	NA	TRBJ1-1	many
TGTGCCAGCAGTTACGGGTCGGAAGGGCAGCCCCAGCATTTT	CASSYGSEGQPQHF	TRBV6-5	NA	TRBJ1-5	few
TGCAGTGCTAGAGAGACTAGCGCGCCCATCCATGAGCAGTTCTTC	CSARETSAPIHEQFF	TRBV20-1	TRBD2	TRBJ2-1	few
TGTGCCAGCACTTGGTGGGGGGCAGATACGCAGTATTTT	CASTWWGADTQYF	TRBV6-1	NA	TRBJ2-3	many
TGTGCCAGCAGCTTGAACAGGGGGGATTACAATGAGCAGTTCTTC	CASSLNRGDYNEQFF	TRBV5-4	TRBD1	TRBJ2-1	few
TGTGCCAGCAGTACCTCCGGGACAGGGTTTGACACCGGGGAGCTGTTTTTT	CASSTSGTGFDTGELFF	TRBV12-3/TRBV12-4	TRBD1	TRBJ2-2	few
TGCAGTGCTACTACAGGGAGTGGCGGCTACACCTTC	CSATTGSGGYTF	TRBV20-1	NA	TRBJ1-2	many
TGTGCCAGCAGACCCAGACAGGGGGAGACCCAGTACTTC	CASRPRQGETQYF	TRBV27	TRBD1	TRBJ2-5	few
TGTGCCAGCGGGGGCGCATCCGGGGAGCTGTTTTTT	CASGGASGELFF	TRBV25-1	NA	TRBJ2-2	few
TGTGCTAGCAGCTTACATTTAGCGGGAGGGGCCACCGGGGAGCTGTTTTTT	CASSLHLAGGATGELFF	TRBV7-7	TRBD2	TRBJ2-2	NA
TGCGCCAGCAGCCCCGGACCAGAAGGGGCCGAGACCCAGTACTTC	CASSPGPEGAETQYF	TRBV5-1	NA	TRBJ2-5	NA
TGTGCCAGCAGCCGGACTAGCGCAAACTACGAGCAGTACTTC	CASSRTSANYEQYF	TRBV11-2	TRBD2	TRBJ2-7	many
TGCAGTGCTAGAATCCTTGCGACAGCCCAAACCTTC	CSARILATAQTF	TRBV20-1	NA	TRBJ1-2	few
TGTGCCAGCAGTCCAAGGACAGGGGTCTCTGGGGCCAACGTCCTGACTTTC	CASSPRTGVSGANVLTF	TRBV28	TRBD1	TRBJ2-6	NA
TGTGCCAGCAGAGAAACTCCCGGGGGGGAAGAGACCCAGTACTTC	CASRETPGGEETQYF	TRBV28	TRBD2	TRBJ2-5	NA
TGCAGTGCTAACATCGGGGCCCGGGGGACTACCGATACCTACGAGCAGTACTTC	CSANIGARGTTDTYEQYF	TRBV20-1	TRBD2	TRBJ2-7	NA
TGCGCCAGCAGCAGTCCCCGCCCCGACTCTGGGGCCAACGTCCTGACTTTC	CASSSPRPDSGANVLTF	TRBV5-1	NA	TRBJ2-6	NA
TGTGCCAGCAGCGTAGTAGACGGGCGTGAGCAGTTCTTC	CASSVVDGREQFF	TRBV9	NA	TRBJ2-1	NA
TGTGCCAGTACGCAAACACCAGGGGTGAACACTGAAGCTTTCTTT	CASTQTPGVNTEAFF	TRBV6-1	NA	TRBJ1-1	many
TGTGCCAGCAGCTTCCAGGGAGATGGCTACACCTTC	CASSFQGDGYTF	TRBV3-1	NA	TRBJ1-2	few
TGTGCCTGGAGGTCAACTAGCGGGAGCCCCAATGAGCAGTTCTTC	CAWRSTSGSPNEQFF	TRBV30	TRBD2	TRBJ2-1	many
TGTGCCAGCAGCGCCGGGACAGCCATCTACGAGCAGTACTTC	CASSAGTAIYEQYF	TRBV9	TRBD1	TRBJ2-7	NA
TGTGCCAGCTCCCCTCCAGCGGGACTAGGAGCCAATGAGCAGTTCTTC	CASSPPAGLGANEQFF	TRBV7-9	TRBD2	TRBJ2-1	many
TGTGCCAGCAGTTCGCCTACTAGCGAGGAAGGAAATGAGCAGTTCTTC	CASSSPTSEEGNEQFF	TRBV12-3/TRBV12-4	TRBD2	TRBJ2-1	many
TGTGCCAGCTCACGGGGGACAGGGAAAATCAATGAGCAGTTCTTC	CASSRGTGKINEQFF	TRBV18	TRBD1	TRBJ2-1	many
TGTGCCTGGAATAGCGGGAGTTGGGAGACCCAGTACTTC	CAWNSGSWETQYF	TRBV30	TRBD2	TRBJ2-5	many
TGTGCCTGGAGTAAGACTAGCGGACCGCAGTATTTT	CAWSKTSGPQYF	TRBV30	TRBD2	TRBJ2-3	many
TGTGCCAGCAGTTTCGGGAGGGTGGGCACTGAAGCTTTCTTT	CASSFGRVGTEAFF	TRBV12-3/TRBV12-4	NA	TRBJ1-1	few
TGTGCCAGCAGCGTATCAACGGGGGGGCAAGAGACCCAGTACTTC	CASSVSTGGQETQYF	TRBV28	TRBD2	TRBJ2-5	few
TGTGCCAGCAGCTTCGAGGGACCCGGGGAGCTGTTTTTT	CASSFEGPGELFF	TRBV7-9	NA	TRBJ2-2	few
TGTGCCAGCAGCCAAGGCAACGTTATGGTGTCTGAAGCTTTCTTT	CASSQGNVMVSEAFF	TRBV7-9	NA	TRBJ1-1	few
TGTGCCTGGAGCCCGGCGTCCTACAATGAGCAGTTCTTC	CAWSPASYNEQFF	TRBV30	NA	TRBJ2-1	many
TGTGCCAGCAGTTCTACGCGTGGGACCCTCGGCACAGATACGCAGTATTTT	CASSSTRGTLGTDTQYF	TRBV28	NA	TRBJ2-3	many